Each of the 5 T cell receptor beta chains below was sequenced from the same sample in a study of CD8+ T cells in alopecia areata. Following RNA extraction, reverse transcription yielded cDNA that acted as the sequencing template. Data came from immunoSEQ multiplex PCR; TCRdb stores just in-frame clones and leaves some out. Of about 120,000 clones in the sample, around 45% are singletons; the top ten hold approximately 10%. What was sequenced was NKG2D-low CD8+ T cells sorted from blood. The receptors were gathered from a human donor with alopecia areata.

The V call is TRBV29-1, the J call TRBJ2-7; no firm D call. This CDR3 comprises 10 residues. The germline V gene encodes CDR1 SQVTM and CDR2 ANQGSEA. Trimming cost V 6 bases and J 5 bases, with 8 bases left between them. This CDR3 is CSVMKDEQYF. The CDR3 coding sequence is TGCAGCGTGATGAAGGACGAGCAGTACTTC.

This clone was seen more than once but under ten times. The genes are TRBV5-1 and TRBJ2-1; the D is unclear. Trimming cost V 0 bases and J 4 bases, with 8 bases left between them. CDR3 length equals 14 residues. The germline V gene encodes CDR1 SGHRS and CDR2 YFSETQ. In nucleotides, the CDR3 is TGCGCCAGCAGCTTGGCCATTCAGTACAATGAGCAGTTCTTC. Its translation: CASSLAIQYNEQFF.

The chain carries TRBV4-1 and TRBJ1-5, with D uncertain. This CDR3 is built from 14 residues. The V and J ends lost 1 base and 9 bases respectively, with 13 bases between them. Germline V gene data show CDR1 as MGHRA and CDR2 as YSYEKL. The DNA of the CDR3 is TGCGCCAGCAGCCAAGTTACAGAGCTGTGGCCCCAGCATTTT. Its protein is CASSQVTELWPQHF.

This clone was found a few times. The chain links TRBV29-1 to TRBJ2-1; D ambiguous. CDR1 and CDR2 from the germline V gene are SQVTM and ANQGSEA. With 6 bases removed from V and 3 bases from J, the gap between germline ends came to 6 bases. The CDR3 has 11 amino acids. CDR3 amino acids: CSVLNYNEQFF. The DNA for the CDR3 is TGCAGCGTCCTAAACTACAATGAGCAGTTCTTC.

The rearrangement links TRBV30 to TRBJ2-1, with D perhaps matching TRBD2 (6 bases). The CDR3 is 15 amino acids. The V end was cut by 0 bases, the J end by 9 bases, with 18 bases between. Germline values: CDR1 GTSNPN, CDR2 SVGIG (reference sequence). The DNA for the CDR3 is TGTGCCTGGAGTGTACTTGGCGGGATACCTCCTGAGCAGTTCTTC. This codes for CAWSVLGGIPPEQFF. Complete variable domain (other parts from reference TRBV30 and TRBJ2-1): SQTIHQWPATLVQPVGSPLSLECTVEGTSNPNLYWYRQAAGRGLQLLFYSVGIGQISSEVPQNLSASRPQDRQFILSSKKLLLSDSGFYLCAWSVLGGIPPEQFFGPGTRLTVL.